These 5 T cell receptor beta chains originate from one sample sequenced in a study of beta chain features in type 1 diabetes (dated by TCRdb to the late 2010s). What the research found in general, with its limitations: A moderate but significant shortening of TCRB CDR3 length was observed in type 1 diabetes patients in all four CD4+ subsets.

The library was built by means of the immunoSEQ multiplex PCR assay. All of the isolated RNA was reverse transcribed with the High Capacity cDNA Reverse Transcription Kit, so expressed TCRB transcripts were sequenced. This is the immuneACCESS table as TCRdb keeps it, with only in-frame sequences that have V and J called. A part of the clones is gone; compared with another copy, unresolved V genes explain less than half, and the rest is unexplained. Across this sample there are 600,000 to 700,000 clones, with around an eighth seen only once. 0.02% to 0.025% of the sample goes to the ten largest clones. These receptors' antigens are unknown. Sequencing used naive CD4+ T cells from blood. Interpreted using the paper, the cell subset or site label stands for: true naive CD4+ T cells. These receptor sequences come from a man aged 18 to 35 with type 1 diabetes.

This clone was seen a few times. The J gene is TRBJ2-7, the V gene TRBV5-1, with 8 bases matching TRBD1. With V trimmed by 6 bases and J by 3 bases, 2 bases remained unmatched. The CDR3 loop spans 12 amino acids. From germline, CDR1 is SGHRS and CDR2 YFSETQ. The CDR3 coding sequence is TGCGCCAGCACCGGGACAGGCTACGAGCAGTACTTC. It yields the protein CASTGTGYEQYF.

J is TRBJ1-6 and V is TRBV28; D is unclear. This CDR3 comprises 12 residues. The V and J ends lost 6 bases and 10 bases respectively, with 10 bases between them. Germline values: CDR1 MDHEN, CDR2 SYDVKM. CDR3 protein: CASSPPGSPLHF. The CDR3 bases are TGTGCCAGCAGCCCGCCGGGCTCACCCCTCCACTTT.

The chain is built from TRBV10-3 and TRBJ2-1; 12 positions agree with TRBD1. Germline V CDR1 and CDR2: ENHRY, SYGVKD. The CDR3 length is 17 residues. After removal of 6 bases from V and 7 bases from J, the junction contained 13 bases not matched to a gene. This CDR3 is CAIRGTGGASAWNEQFF. DNA for the CDR3: TGTGCCATCAGGGGGACAGGGGGCGCTTCCGCTTGGAATGAGCAGTTCTTC.

The rearrangement uses TRBV19 and TRBJ1-5; TRBD1 is a possible D gene (5 bases). Per germline, CDR1 LNHDA and CDR2 SQIVND (reference sequence). The CDR3 has 14 residues. V gave up 4 bases and J gave up 11 bases, with 18 bases separating them. This CDR3 reads CASSKGIPLGAQHF. As DNA, the CDR3 is TGTGCCAGTAGTAAGGGGATACCTCTTGGTGCCCAGCATTTT.

A few counts support this clone. The genes are TRBV19 and TRBJ2-3, with D tentatively TRBD1 or TRBD2 (5 bases each). The V gene's germline CDR1 is LNHDA and CDR2 SQIVND (reference sequence). CDR3 length: 15 amino acids. V was cut by 6 bases and J by 2 bases, with 15 bases left in between. CDR3 amino acids: CASSPGRGVTDTQYF. DNA of the CDR3: TGTGCCAGTAGCCCGGGACGGGGAGTCACAGATACGCAGTATTTT.